Below, one T cell receptor (beta chain) is given with its context. Antigen unknown. The V gene end was trimmed by 6 bases and the J gene end by 1 base; junction bases not matched to a gene: 5. This CDR3 comprises 15 residues. CDR1 and CDR2 (germline): SGHTA, FQGTGA. The data originate from a study of T cell repertoires in cytomegalovirus infection. Study background: It can be stated that public TCR beta signatures indicated CMV infection as well as a matching HLA type.

Study observations and caveats: The ex vivo response showed dominance by HLA-C-restricted CMV-specific TCR beta clonotypes.

TCRdb used MiXCR to reprocess the reads, holding one entry per CDR3 protein. The sample includes more than 250,000 distinct CDR3 sequences, approximately 25% of them seen just once. The V call is TRBV7-3, the J call TRBJ2-3, with TRBD2 identical over 9 bases. Specimen: cultured PBMCs, collected from culture after CMV antigen stimulation. The receptor comes from a human donor in good health (CMV status not recorded). Some clones in this sample may be carry-over from other donors' samples. In nucleotides, the CDR3 is TGTGCCAGCAGTTTCCTAGCGGGACGCACAGATACGCAGTATTTT. Its translation is CASSFLAGRTDTQYF.